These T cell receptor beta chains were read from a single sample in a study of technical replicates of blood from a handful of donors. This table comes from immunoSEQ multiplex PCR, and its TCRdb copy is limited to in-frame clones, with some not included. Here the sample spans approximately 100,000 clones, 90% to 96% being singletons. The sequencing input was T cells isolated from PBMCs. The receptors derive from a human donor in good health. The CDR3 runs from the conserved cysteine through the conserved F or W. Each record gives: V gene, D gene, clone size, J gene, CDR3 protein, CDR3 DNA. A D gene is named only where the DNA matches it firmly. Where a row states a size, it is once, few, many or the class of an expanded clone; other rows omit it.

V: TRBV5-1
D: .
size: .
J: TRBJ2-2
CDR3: CASSKDWRADTGELFF
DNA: TGCGCCAGCAGCAAGGACTGGCGGGCTGACACCGGGGAGCTGTTTTTT

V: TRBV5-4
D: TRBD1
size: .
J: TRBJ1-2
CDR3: CASSYRDRAYGYTF
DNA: TGTGCCAGCAGCTACCGGGACAGGGCCTATGGCTACACCTTC

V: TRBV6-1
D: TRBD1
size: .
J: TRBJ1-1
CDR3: CASSPTGTGTEAFF
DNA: TGTGCCAGCAGCCCGACAGGGACGGGAACTGAAGCTTTCTTT

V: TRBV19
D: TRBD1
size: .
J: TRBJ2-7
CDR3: CASNVAGQGRYEQYF
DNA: TGTGCCAGTAACGTAGCCGGACAGGGGCGCTACGAGCAGTACTTC

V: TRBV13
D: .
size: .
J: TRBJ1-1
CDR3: CASRYNDRNTEAFF
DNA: TGTGCCAGCAGGTACAATGACAGGAACACTGAAGCTTTCTTT

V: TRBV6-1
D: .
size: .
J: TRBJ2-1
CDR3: CASIRTPQYNNEQFF
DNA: TGTGCCAGCATCCGGACTCCCCAATATAACAATGAGCAGTTCTTC

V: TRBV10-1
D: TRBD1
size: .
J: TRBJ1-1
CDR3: CASRKLQGARRGEAFF
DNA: TGCGCCAGCAGGAAACTACAGGGGGCGCGACGGGGTGAAGCTTTCTTT

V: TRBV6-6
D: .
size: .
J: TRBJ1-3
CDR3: CASSHRITSGNTIYF
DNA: TGTGCCAGCAGTCACAGGATTACTTCTGGAAACACCATATATTTT

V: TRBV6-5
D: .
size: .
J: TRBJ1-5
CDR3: CASGPNNQPQHF
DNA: TGTGCCAGCGGGCCAAACAATCAGCCCCAGCATTTT

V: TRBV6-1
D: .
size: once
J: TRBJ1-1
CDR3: CASSGGNTEAFF
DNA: TGTGCCAGCAGTGGGGGCAACACTGAAGCTTTCTTT

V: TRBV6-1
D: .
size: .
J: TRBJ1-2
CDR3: CASSEEPPQRIYGYTF
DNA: TGTGCCAGCAGTGAAGAGCCCCCCCAACGAATCTATGGCTACACCTTC

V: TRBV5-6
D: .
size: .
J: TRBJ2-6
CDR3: CASRPYGSGANVLTF
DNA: TGTGCCAGCAGACCTTACGGGTCTGGGGCCAACGTCCTGACTTTC

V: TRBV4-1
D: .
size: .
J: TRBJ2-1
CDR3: CASSQVAPKRVGATFNEQFF
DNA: TGCGCCAGCAGCCAAGTTGCCCCCAAACGTGTGGGGGCCACGTTCAATGAGCAGTTCTTC

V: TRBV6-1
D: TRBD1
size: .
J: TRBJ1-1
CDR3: CASSERGKTGGTEAFF
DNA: TGTGCCAGCAGTGAACGGGGGAAGACAGGGGGCACTGAAGCTTTCTTT

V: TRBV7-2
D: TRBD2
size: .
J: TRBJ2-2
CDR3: CASSIASGNTGELFF
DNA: TGTGCCAGCAGCATAGCTAGCGGAAACACCGGGGAGCTGTTTTTT

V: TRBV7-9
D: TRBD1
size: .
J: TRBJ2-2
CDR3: CASSLGQGSTGELFF
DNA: TGTGCCAGCAGCCTGGGACAGGGTAGCACCGGGGAGCTGTTTTTT

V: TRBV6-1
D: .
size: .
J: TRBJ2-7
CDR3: CASSDFTWGAYEQYF
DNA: TGTGCCAGCAGTGATTTCACTTGGGGCGCCTACGAGCAGTACTTC

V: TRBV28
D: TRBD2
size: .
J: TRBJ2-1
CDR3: CASSFAGAGVRNEQFF
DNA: TGTGCCAGCAGTTTCGCGGGAGCGGGAGTACGAAATGAGCAGTTCTTC

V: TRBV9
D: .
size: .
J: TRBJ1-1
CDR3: CASSVVGGREHTEAFF
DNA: TGTGCCAGCAGCGTAGTCGGGGGAAGGGAGCACACTGAAGCTTTCTTT

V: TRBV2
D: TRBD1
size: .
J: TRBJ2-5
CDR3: CASTSRQGQETQYF
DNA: TGTGCCAGCACCTCGAGACAGGGGCAAGAGACCCAGTACTTC

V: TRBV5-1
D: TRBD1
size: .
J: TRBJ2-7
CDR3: CASSWDRRQGQYF
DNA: TGCGCCAGCAGCTGGGACAGGCGTCAGGGGCAGTACTTC

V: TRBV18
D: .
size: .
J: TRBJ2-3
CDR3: CASSPLDSRTDTDTQYF
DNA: TGTGCCAGCTCACCACTTGACAGTCGTACTGACACAGATACGCAGTATTTT

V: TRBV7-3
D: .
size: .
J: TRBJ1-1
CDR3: CASSYRVSMNTEAFF
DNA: TGTGCCAGCAGCTACAGGGTATCTATGAACACTGAAGCTTTCTTT

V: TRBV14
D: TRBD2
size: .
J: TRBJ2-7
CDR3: CASSFSGSDEQYF
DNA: TGTGCCAGCAGCTTTAGCGGGAGCGACGAGCAGTACTTC

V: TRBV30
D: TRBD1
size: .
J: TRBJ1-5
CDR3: CASTTGRQPQHF
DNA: TGTGCCTCTACGACAGGGAGGCAGCCCCAGCATTTT

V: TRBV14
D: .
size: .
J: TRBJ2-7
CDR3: CASSQVRYEQYF
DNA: TGTGCCAGCAGCCAAGTTCGCTACGAGCAGTACTTC

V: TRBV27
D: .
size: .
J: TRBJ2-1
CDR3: CASSIYSNGYNEQFF
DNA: TGTGCCAGCAGTATATATAGTAACGGCTACAATGAGCAGTTCTTC

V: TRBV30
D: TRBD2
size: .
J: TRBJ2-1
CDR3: CAWNVPRGLAGAHYNEQFF
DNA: TGTGCCTGGAACGTCCCTCGGGGACTAGCGGGGGCACACTACAATGAGCAGTTCTTC

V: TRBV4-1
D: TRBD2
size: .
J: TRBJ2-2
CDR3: CASSHTSGHTGELFF
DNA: TGCGCCAGCAGCCACACTAGCGGGCACACCGGGGAGCTGTTTTTT

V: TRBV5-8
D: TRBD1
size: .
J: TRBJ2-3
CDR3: CASSKDRKSTDTQYF
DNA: TGTGCCAGCAGCAAGGACAGGAAGAGCACAGATACGCAGTATTTT

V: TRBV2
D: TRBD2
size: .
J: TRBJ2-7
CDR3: CASRTSVNSYEQYF
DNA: TGTGCCAGCCGGACTAGCGTCAACTCCTACGAGCAGTACTTC

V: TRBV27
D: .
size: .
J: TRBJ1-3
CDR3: CASGLTNGNTIYF
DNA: TGTGCCAGCGGACTAACCAATGGAAACACCATATATTTT

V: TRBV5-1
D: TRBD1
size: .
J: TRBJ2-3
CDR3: CASCPRQGSDTQYF
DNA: TGCGCCAGCTGTCCGAGACAGGGGTCAGATACGCAGTATTTT

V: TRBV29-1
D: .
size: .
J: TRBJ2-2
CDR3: CSVEDRSTGELFF
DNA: TGCAGCGTTGAAGATCGGTCCACCGGGGAGCTGTTTTTT

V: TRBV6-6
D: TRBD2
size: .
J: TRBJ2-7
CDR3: CASGPVSGGTYEQYF
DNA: TGTGCCAGCGGACCTGTTAGCGGGGGGACTTACGAGCAGTACTTC

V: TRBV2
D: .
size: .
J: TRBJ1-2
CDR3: CASSEGGWEYGYTF
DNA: TGTGCCAGCAGTGAGGGGGGGTGGGAATATGGCTACACCTTC

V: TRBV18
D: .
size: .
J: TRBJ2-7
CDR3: CASSLAGDNYEQYF
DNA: TGTGCCAGCTCACTGGCGGGCGACAACTACGAGCAGTACTTC

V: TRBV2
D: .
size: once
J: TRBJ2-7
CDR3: CASSEGAGRWYEQYF
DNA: TGTGCCAGCAGTGAAGGGGCAGGGCGGTGGTACGAGCAGTACTTC

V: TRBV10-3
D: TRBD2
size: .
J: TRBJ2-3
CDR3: CAISSAFGGRALTDTQYF
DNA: TGTGCCATCAGTAGTGCCTTCGGCGGGAGGGCTTTAACAGATACGCAGTATTTT

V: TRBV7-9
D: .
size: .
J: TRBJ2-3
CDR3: CASSFGQSGRPSTDTQYF
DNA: TGTGCCAGCAGCTTTGGACAATCCGGGAGACCTAGCACAGATACGCAGTATTTT

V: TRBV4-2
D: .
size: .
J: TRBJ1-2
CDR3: CASSSEGGEVYGYTF
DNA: TGTGCCAGCAGCTCCGAGGGGGGGGAGGTCTATGGCTACACCTTC

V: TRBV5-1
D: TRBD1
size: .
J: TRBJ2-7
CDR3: CASSLTGQGYEQYF
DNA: TGCGCCAGCAGCTTGACCGGACAGGGCTACGAGCAGTACTTC

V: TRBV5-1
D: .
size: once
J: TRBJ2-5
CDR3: CASSRTSGDQETQYF
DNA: TGCGCCAGCAGCCGCACATCAGGGGATCAAGAGACCCAGTACTTC

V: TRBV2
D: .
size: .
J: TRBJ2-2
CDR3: CASGSTGELFF
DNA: TGTGCCAGCGGTAGCACCGGGGAGCTGTTTTTT

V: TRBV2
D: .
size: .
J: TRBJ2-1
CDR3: CASSEEGGFEQFF
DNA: TGTGCCAGCAGTGAAGAAGGAGGATTTGAGCAGTTCTTC

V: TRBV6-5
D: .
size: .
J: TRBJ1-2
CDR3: CASSSSSGLMSYTF
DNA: TGTGCCAGCAGTTCGTCTAGTGGCCTTATGAGCTACACCTTC

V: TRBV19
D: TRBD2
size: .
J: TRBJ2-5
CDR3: CASSFPGLAGETQYF
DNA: TGTGCCAGTAGTTTCCCGGGACTAGCGGGAGAGACCCAGTACTTC

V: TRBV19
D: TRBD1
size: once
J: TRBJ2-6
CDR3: CASSIVPTGALSGANVLTF
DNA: TGTGCCAGTAGTATAGTCCCCACAGGGGCCCTCTCTGGGGCCAACGTCCTGACTTTC

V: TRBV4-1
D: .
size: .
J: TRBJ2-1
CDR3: CASSQLQGGDEQFF
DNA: TGCGCCAGCAGCCAATTGCAAGGGGGGGATGAGCAGTTCTTC

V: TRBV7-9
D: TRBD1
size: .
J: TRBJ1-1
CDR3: CASSKRSGTGLPEAFF
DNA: TGTGCCAGCAGCAAAAGGAGCGGGACAGGGCTCCCTGAAGCTTTCTTT

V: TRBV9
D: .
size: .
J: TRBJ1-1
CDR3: CASSPGQNTEAFF
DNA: TGTGCCAGCAGCCCTGGCCAGAACACTGAAGCTTTCTTT

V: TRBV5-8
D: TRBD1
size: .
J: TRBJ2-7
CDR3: CASRRTGGYEQYF
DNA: TGTGCCAGCCGTCGGACAGGCGGTTACGAGCAGTACTTC